The clone carrying this TCR beta chain showed up many times. No antigen is known for it. The sample is drawn from a study of CD8 T cells in ankylosing spondylitis. Broader study findings: Before this, some motif variants had been reported in reactive arthritis synovial fluid and blood. Blood from ankylosing spondylitis patients appeared to carry a characteristic roughly 8-variant TCR beta motif. Clones that were linked to disease were CD8+ and were relatively rare in peripheral blood. Researchers reportedly found disease-linked clones significantly enriched in matched ankylosing spondylitis synovial fluid.

Researchers built TCR beta libraries using quantitative 5'-RACE with molecular barcodes. TCRdb independently ran MiXCR on the 5' RACE reads; one entry per CDR3 protein. Seen here are about 220,000 distinct CDR3 sequences, 7.3% observed once, and the top ten hold 11% to 15%. The V gene's germline CDR1 is MNHEY and CDR2 SVGAGI. V was clipped by 2 bases and J by 5 bases; unmatched bases: 4. The CDR3 spans 16 residues. Sequenced sample: blood, either unsorted or a sorted T cell fraction (not recorded which). The clonotype originates from a male donor with ankylosing spondylitis. The genes are TRBV6-5 and TRBJ2-1; 12 nucleotides match TRBD2. The CDR3 sequence is CASSYQTSGRNNEQFF. CDR3 coding DNA: TGTGCCAGCAGTTACCAGACTAGCGGGAGAAACAATGAGCAGTTCTTC.